This T cell receptor beta chain derives from a study of long-term antiretroviral therapy in people with HIV. As regards this clone: Its antigen is unknown.

Trimming shortened V by 5 bases and J by 2 bases, and 16 bases separated the two germline ends. The CDR3 is 16 residues long. The germline V gene encodes CDR1 LNHDA and CDR2 SQIVND (reference sequence). General study findings and limits: Dominating the repertoire at all time points were the clones that expanded before ART. Repertoires from HIV showed CDR3 length ranges narrower than those of controls.

This was the immunoSEQ v3.0 assay at survey level. Sequencing was performed with immunoSEQ multiplex PCR; in TCRdb, only in-frame clones are kept and a portion is missing. The sample lists tens of thousands of clones; around 84% were seen once. The source material was unsorted PBMCs, sampled 0.1 years before starting antiretroviral therapy. The chain combines TRBV19 with TRBJ2-4, with D perhaps TRBD1 (5 bases). This TCR was recovered from a man between 18 and 29 years old with HIV. CDR3: CASSVGGQGTKNIQYF. CDR3 in DNA: TGTGCCAGTAGTGTCGGTGGGCAGGGAACCAAAAACATTCAGTACTTC.